The clone carrying this T cell receptor beta chain has ten or more counts. Its antigen is still unknown. Template material for amplifying TCR beta CDR3 regions consisted of RNA transcripts. The HTBI set primed first-round TCR CDR3 RT-PCR. TCRdb processed the multiplex PCR reads anew with MiXCR; each CDR3 protein has one entry. The table has fewer than 750,000 distinct CDR3 sequences, about 15% seen once. Clinical symptoms, serum thyroxine and TRAb, thyroid ultrasound and orbital computed tomography were used for the diagnoses. The sample comes from a study of T cells in Graves' hyperthyroidism and ophthalmopathy. The study's findings and limits: Blood also contained most expanded thyroid clonotypes above 0.001. Ophthalmopathy, which appeared later, was predicted by the model a median roughly 6.6 months before onset.

The CDR3 consists of 16 residues. Germline V CDR1 and CDR2: MNHEY, SMNVEV (reference sequence). Trimming at V came to 3 bases and at J to 1 base, leaving 1 base not matched to a gene. The gene calls are TRBV27 and TRBJ2-2, with 11 bases matching TRBD1. The sequenced sample was blood. This clonotype originated in a woman aged 35 to 49 with Graves' ophthalmopathy. The CDR3 bases are TGTGCCAGCAGTTTTGGGACAGGGGGGAACACCGGGGAGCTGTTTTTT. Translation: CASSFGTGGNTGELFF.